The 32 T cell receptor beta chains in this list originate from one sample, sequenced in a study of blood T cell repertoires in COVID-19 (TCRdb year 2020). Libraries came from the immunoSEQ multiplex PCR assay. The immuneACCESS repertoire file appears here via TCRdb, limited to in-frame rearrangements. These files lack a portion of the clones; in checked studies, under half of the deficit traces to unresolved V genes, and the cause of the others is not known. A total of about 64,000 clones appear in this sample, roughly 90% of them only once. Roughly 1.7% of the sample comes from the top ten. The specimen sequenced was peripheral blood. These receptors were collected from a human donor in a cohort sampled during active COVID-19.

Remarks on this clone: This same CDR3 is encoded by further DNA sequences in the sample. V usage is TRBV4-3 and J usage is TRBJ1-4; D is possibly TRBD1 (6 bases). CDR3 size: 14 residues. CDR1 and CDR2 from the germline V gene are LGHNA and YSLEER. V lost 0 bases to trimming and J lost 8 bases, with 10 bases between them. The CDR3 reads CASSQDGQGEKLFF. CDR3 DNA: TGCGCCAGCAGCCAAGACGGGCAGGGGGAAAAACTGTTTTTT.

This chain links TRBV6-5 with TRBJ1-2; D may be TRBD1 (6 bases). This CDR3 is 13 amino acids long. Per the germline V gene, CDR1 is MNHEY and CDR2 is SVGAGI. Trimming shortened V by 6 bases and J by 5 bases, and 13 bases separated the two germline ends. Written as DNA, the CDR3 is TGTGCCAGCAGGTCGACAGGTCTGTATGGCTACACCTTC. Translating it yields CASRSTGLYGYTF.

This clone was counted a single time. The chain uses TRBV3-1 (or the pseudogene TRBV3-2) and TRBJ2-1, with D maybe TRBD1 (5 bases). Between the trimmed V and J ends, which lost 5 bases and 12 bases, there was a span of 8 bases. The CDR3 loop spans 10 amino acids. In germline, CDR1 is LGHDT, CDR2 YNNKEL (reference sequence). The CDR3 sequence: CASSGARQFF. In nucleotides, the CDR3 is TGTGCCAGCAGCGGGGCTCGGCAGTTCTTC.

This rearrangement joins TRBV11-3 to TRBJ1-3; TRBD1 is a possible D gene (5 bases). Trimming left V 4 bases short and J 0 bases short, with 10 bases between. In germline, CDR1 is SGHNT, CDR2 YENEEA. This CDR3 has 15 amino acids. The CDR3 sequence is CASSSQGNSGNTIYF. CDR3 in DNA: TGTGCCAGCAGCTCTCAGGGCAACTCTGGAAACACCATATATTTT.

J is TRBJ2-7 and V is TRBV19; D unclear. The germline V and J ends were trimmed by 4 bases and 0 bases, with 13 bases remaining between them. There are 15 residues in the CDR3. CDR1 is LNHDA, CDR2 SQIVND, per germline (reference sequence). CDR3 coding DNA: TGTGCCAGTAGTAGGGCGCAGACGAGCTCCTACGAGCAGTACTTC. Its translation is CASSRAQTSSYEQYF. Full variable domain (missing parts from reference TRBV19 and TRBJ2-7): DGGITQSPKYLFRKEGQNVTLSCEQNLNHDAMYWYRQDPGQGLRLIYYSQIVNDFQKGDIAEGYSVSREKKESFPLTVTSAQKNPTAFYLCASSRAQTSSYEQYFGPGTRLTVT.

The V and J genes are TRBV4-2 and TRBJ1-2, with 8 bases identical to TRBD1. CDR1 and CDR2 from the germline V gene are LGHNA and YNFKEQ. The CDR3 length is 15 residues. V was pared by 4 bases and J by 6 bases, with 10 bases of the junction left unmatched. The CDR3 nucleotides are TGTGCCAGCAGCCCAATACCAGGGGGCGCGGATGGCTACACCTTC. Its protein product is CASSPIPGGADGYTF.

This chain uses TRBV2 with TRBJ2-2; TRBD1 is a possible D gene (5 bases). Germline V gene sequence: CDR1 SNHLY, CDR2 FYNNEI. The CDR3 contains 13 residues. V was cut by 10 bases and J by 0 bases, with 9 bases left in between. CDR3 DNA: TGTGCCACCCCAGGGACGAACACCGGGGAGCTGTTTTTT. Its translation is CATPGTNTGELFF.

This rearrangement joins TRBV7-3 to TRBJ2-1, with 8 nucleotides matching TRBD2. The CDR3 extends over 14 amino acids. Per germline, CDR1 SGHTA and CDR2 FQGTGA. V shed 5 bases, J shed 7 bases, and the junction held 7 bases outside the gene matches. The CDR3 DNA reads TGTGCCAGCAGCCAAAGCGGGAGCAAGAATGAGCAGTTCTTC. It yields the protein CASSQSGSKNEQFF.

V is TRBV6-5 and J is TRBJ2-5; 9 bases align to TRBD2. Germline V CDR1 and CDR2: MNHEY, SVGAGI. J was trimmed by 4 bases and V by 5 bases; bases with no gene match: 2. This CDR3 is built from 13 residues. Here the CDR3 reads CASSPSGTETQYF. The CDR3 DNA follows: TGTGCCAGCAGTCCTAGCGGGACAGAGACCCAGTACTTC.

The chain is built from TRBV3-1 (or the pseudogene TRBV3-2) and TRBJ2-5; TRBD1 aligns across 9 bases. V lost 1 base, J lost 3 bases, and 3 bases stayed unmatched. The CDR3 runs 15 residues. Germline V gene lookup returns CDR1 LGHDT and CDR2 YNNKEL (reference sequence). The CDR3 protein is CASSQAGTGKETQYF. CDR3 DNA sequence: TGTGCCAGCAGCCAAGCCGGGACAGGGAAAGAGACCCAGTACTTC.

The chain employs TRBV28 and TRBJ2-1; TRBD2 matches at 14 bases. CDR3 length equals 19 residues. The germline gives CDR1 MDHEN, CDR2 SYDVKM. After removal of 2 bases from V and 0 bases from J, the junction contained 6 bases not matched to a gene. The CDR3 spells CASSLIGTSGGSSYNEQFF. CDR3 coding DNA: TGTGCCAGCAGTTTAATAGGGACTAGCGGGGGTAGCTCCTACAATGAGCAGTTCTTC.

This chain connects TRBV11-2 to TRBJ2-7; TRBD1 matches at 8 bases. Trimming removed 10 bases from V and 2 bases from J; junction bases left unmatched: 10. The CDR3 covers 14 residues. Germline V gene lookup returns CDR1 SGHAT and CDR2 FQNNGV. Here the CDR3 DNA reads TGTGCCACCCAACCGACAGGGGAAACCTACGAGCAGTACTTC. Amino acid sequence: CATQPTGETYEQYF.

This chain joins TRBV5-1 and TRBJ1-2; 9 nucleotides agree with TRBD1. The V and J ends lost 4 bases and 6 bases, in that order; junction bases with no gene match: 10. The germline V gene encodes CDR1 SGHRS and CDR2 YFSETQ. The CDR3 consists of 15 residues. The CDR3 reads CASSTGTGRGNGYTF. CDR3 sequence (DNA): TGCGCCAGCAGCACGGGGACAGGGAGGGGGAATGGCTACACCTTC.

This chain uses TRBV19 with TRBJ2-7; TRBD1 agrees at 10 bases. The CDR3 spans 16 residues. The junction had 9 bases not matched to a gene; V was cut back by 3 bases and J by 4 bases. Germline CDR1 LNHDA, CDR2 SQIVND (reference sequence). CDR3 loop: CASSIGRTGGMYEQYF. Written as DNA, the CDR3 is TGTGCCAGTAGTATCGGCCGGACAGGGGGAATGTACGAGCAGTACTTC.

Note on this clone: No conserved phenylalanine or tryptophan ends this CDR3, so it is likely a read error. The chain couples TRBV5-4 to TRBJ1-2; 7 positions agree with TRBD1. Germline V gene sequence: CDR1 SGHNT, CDR2 YYREEE (reference sequence). The ends lost 2 bases at V and 2 bases at J; junction bases unmatched: 6. The CDR3 has 15 amino acids. DNA for the CDR3: TGTGCCAGCAGCTTACGTTCACAGGGGAACTATGGCTACACCCTC. It encodes CASSLRSQGNYGYTL.

The chain recombines TRBV19 with TRBJ2-7, with D perhaps TRBD1 (5 bases). Germline V gives CDR1 LNHDA, CDR2 SQIVND (reference sequence). V gave up 0 bases and J gave up 3 bases, with 12 bases separating them. The CDR3 sequence is 15 residues long. In DNA, the CDR3 is TGTGCCAGTAGTATAGATCTGTCGCAGGGCTACGAGCAGTACTTC. Translated: CASSIDLSQGYEQYF.

This sequence joins TRBV19 and TRBJ1-5, with 8 positions matching TRBD1. The CDR3 extends over 14 amino acids. With V trimmed by 5 bases and J by 7 bases, 7 bases remained unmatched. From germline, CDR1 is LNHDA and CDR2 SQIVND (reference sequence). The CDR3 reads CASSATGGWQPQHF. Here the CDR3 DNA reads TGTGCCAGTAGTGCAACAGGGGGATGGCAGCCCCAGCATTTT.

This clone was seen a handful of times. This chain links TRBV7-8 with TRBJ1-6; D not certain. Per germline, CDR1 SGHVS and CDR2 FQNEAQ. V was clipped by 5 bases and J by 4 bases, with 15 bases between them. This CDR3 contains 16 residues. The CDR3 is CASSLDGRTYNSPLHF. The CDR3 DNA reads as TGTGCCAGCAGCCTTGACGGACGGACTTATAATTCACCCCTCCACTTT.

The CDR3 reads CASSPPGQGAYEQYF. The CDR3 bases are TGTGCCAGCAGTCCCCCGGGACAGGGCGCCTACGAGCAGTACTTC. The chain recombines TRBV28 with TRBJ2-7, with 9 bases fitting TRBD1. There are 15 residues in the CDR3. The junction had 7 bases not matched to a gene; V was cut back by 5 bases and J by 2 bases. From germline, CDR1 is MDHEN and CDR2 SYDVKM.

This chain links TRBV7-9 with TRBJ1-1; D might be TRBD1 (6 bases). V dropped 7 bases and J dropped 3 bases, with 12 bases sitting between them. The CDR3 is made up of 13 amino acids. Germline V lookup: CDR1 SEHNR, CDR2 FQNEAQ (reference sequence). The CDR3 here is CASTGQTYTEAFF. The CDR3 coding sequence is TGTGCCAGCACCGGACAGACCTACACTGAAGCTTTCTTT.

CDR3: CASSLTQGEAFF. The CDR3 coding sequence is TGTGCCAGCTCACTAACACAGGGTGAAGCTTTCTTT. The chain combines TRBV18 with TRBJ1-1; possibly TRBD1 for D (6 bases). The germline V gene encodes CDR1 KGHSH and CDR2 LQKENI. Trimming removed 4 bases from V and 7 bases from J, with 10 bases in between. The CDR3 spans 12 residues.

Written as DNA, the CDR3 is TGTGCCAGTAGTATGCGCGGGGATGGTTACTACGAGCAGTACTTC. It specifies CASSMRGDGYYEQYF. This chain links TRBV19 with TRBJ2-7, with D tentatively TRBD2 (6 bases). The CDR3 is 15 amino acids. Germline V CDR1 and CDR2: LNHDA, SQIVND (reference sequence). V was cut by 3 bases and J by 3 bases, with 15 bases left in between.

The chain joins TRBV6-5 to TRBJ1-3, with D possibly matching TRBD1 (5 bases). This CDR3 is built from 15 residues. CDR1 is MNHEY, CDR2 SVGAGI, per germline. V gave up 5 bases and J gave up 0 bases, with 11 bases separating them. The CDR3 DNA is TGTGCCAGCAGTCGGGGGACGAGCTCTGGAAACACCATATATTTT. As protein: CASSRGTSSGNTIYF.

The rearrangement uses TRBV19 and TRBJ2-2; 9 nucleotides agree with TRBD2. CDR3 size: 18 residues. V lost 7 bases and J lost 4; bases outside the gene matches: 16. The germline CDR1 and CDR2 sequences are LNHDA and SQIVND (reference sequence). DNA of the CDR3: TGTGCCAGTACCACGACCGTAGCGGGAGCAATGGTCACCGGGGAGCTGTTTTTT. Protein product: CASTTTVAGAMVTGELFF.

The chain recombines TRBV29-1 with TRBJ2-6; D possibly corresponds to TRBD2 (6 bases). CDR1 SQVTM and CDR2 ANQGSEA come from the germline V gene. The V end was cut by 4 bases, the J end by 0 bases, with 13 bases between. The CDR3 loop spans 16 amino acids. This chain's CDR3 is CSVASGLLSGANVLTF. CDR3 sequence (DNA): TGCAGCGTTGCGAGCGGGCTCCTCTCTGGGGCCAACGTCCTGACTTTC.

The rearrangement links TRBV3-1 (or the pseudogene TRBV3-2) to TRBJ1-3; possibly TRBD1 for D (6 bases). Germline values: CDR1 LGHDT, CDR2 YNNKEL (reference sequence). The V gene lost 3 bases and the J gene lost 1 base, with 7 bases spanning the gap. This CDR3 comprises 14 residues. The CDR3 DNA sequence: TGTGCCAGCAGCCAGGGGGCTTCTGGAAACACCATATATTTT. Amino acid sequence: CASSQGASGNTIYF.

The V call is TRBV6-2 or TRBV6-3, the J call TRBJ2-1; 7 nucleotides line up with TRBD1. Germline values: CDR1 MNHEY, CDR2 SVGEGT. The ends lost 4 bases at V and 7 bases at J; junction bases unmatched: 7. This CDR3 region has 14 residues. The CDR3 protein is CASSFRQGRNEQFF. The CDR3 bases are TGTGCCAGCAGTTTTCGACAGGGTCGAAATGAGCAGTTCTTC.

The J gene is TRBJ1-2, the V gene TRBV12-3 or TRBV12-4; D gene uncertain. The CDR3 runs to 13 residues. Trimming removed 5 bases from V and 1 base from J, with 8 bases in between. The CDR3 sequence: CASSPRLNYGYTF. The CDR3 DNA reads TGTGCCAGCAGTCCGAGACTTAACTATGGCTACACCTTC.

CDR3 sequence: CASKRPGAGLAGGVGTDTQYF. The CDR3 nucleotides read TGTGCCAGTAAAAGGCCCGGTGCAGGACTAGCGGGAGGTGTGGGCACAGATACGCAGTATTTT. The chain is built from TRBV19 and TRBJ2-3, with 14 positions matching TRBD2. Germline CDR1 reads LNHDA; CDR2 reads SQIVND (reference sequence). The CDR3 is 21 residues long. V trimming: 7 bases; J trimming: 1 base; junction bases outside the gene matches: 19.

This sequence joins TRBV7-8 and TRBJ2-7; 10 nucleotides align to TRBD2. V shed 1 base, J shed 2 bases, and the junction held 5 bases outside the gene matches. Germline assignment: CDR1 SGHVS and CDR2 FQNEAQ. The CDR3 has 16 residues. The CDR3 loop reads CASSLVLAGSPYEQYF. The CDR3 region has the DNA TGTGCCAGCAGCTTAGTACTAGCGGGATCACCCTACGAGCAGTACTTC. Looking up the rest from reference TRBV7-8 and TRBJ2-7 gives the full variable domain: GAGVSQSPRYKVAKRGQDVALRCDPISGHVSLFWYQQALGQGPEFLTYFQNEAQLDKSGLPSDRFFAERPEGSVSTLKIQRTQQEDSAVYLCASSLVLAGSPYEQYFGPGTRLTVT.

This chain uses TRBV2 with TRBJ1-1, with D perhaps TRBD1 (6 bases). The CDR3 extends over 13 amino acids. Germline CDR1 is SNHLY and CDR2 is FYNNEI. V gave up 7 bases and J gave up 1 base, with 10 bases separating them. CDR3 sequence (DNA): TGTGCCAGCACCACGGACAGGAACACTGAAGCTTTCTTT. It encodes CASTTDRNTEAFF.

The chain is built from TRBV28 and TRBJ2-1; D is undetermined. With 4 bases removed from V and 6 bases from J, the gap between germline ends came to 13 bases. This CDR3 contains 14 residues. CDR1 and CDR2 from the germline V gene are MDHEN and SYDVKM. Here the CDR3 reads CASSSPVFSNEQFF. The CDR3 region has the DNA TGTGCCAGCAGTTCCCCCGTCTTTTCCAATGAGCAGTTCTTC.